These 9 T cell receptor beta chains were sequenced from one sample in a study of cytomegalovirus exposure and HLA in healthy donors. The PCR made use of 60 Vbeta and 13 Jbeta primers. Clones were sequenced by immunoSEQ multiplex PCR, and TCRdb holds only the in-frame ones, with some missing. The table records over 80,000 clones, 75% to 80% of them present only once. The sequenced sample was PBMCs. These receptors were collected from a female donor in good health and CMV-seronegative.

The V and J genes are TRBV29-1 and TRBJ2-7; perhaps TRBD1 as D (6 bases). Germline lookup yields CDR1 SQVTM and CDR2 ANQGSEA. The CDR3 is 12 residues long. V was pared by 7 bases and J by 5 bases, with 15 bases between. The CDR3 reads CSGGQAGDEQYF. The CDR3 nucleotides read TGCAGCGGGGGGCAGGCGGGTGACGAGCAGTACTTC.

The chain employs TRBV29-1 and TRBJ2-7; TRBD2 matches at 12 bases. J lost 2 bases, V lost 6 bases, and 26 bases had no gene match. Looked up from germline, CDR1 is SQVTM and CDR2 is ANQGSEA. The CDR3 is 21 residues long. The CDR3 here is CSVPGTPGLAGPSTAPYEQYF. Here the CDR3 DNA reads TGCAGCGTGCCCGGGACGCCCGGACTAGCGGGACCATCTACAGCCCCCTACGAGCAGTACTTC.

Here the CDR3 DNA reads TGTGCCACCAGCGCCGGACTAGCGGGAGGCACCGGGGAGCTGTTTTTT. Translating gives CATSAGLAGGTGELFF. The rearrangement joins TRBV15 to TRBJ2-2; TRBD2 aligns across 14 bases. The CDR3 sequence is 16 residues long. V gave up 5 bases and J gave up 4 bases; unmatched junction bases: 3. The germline gives CDR1 LNHNV, CDR2 YYDKDF (reference sequence).

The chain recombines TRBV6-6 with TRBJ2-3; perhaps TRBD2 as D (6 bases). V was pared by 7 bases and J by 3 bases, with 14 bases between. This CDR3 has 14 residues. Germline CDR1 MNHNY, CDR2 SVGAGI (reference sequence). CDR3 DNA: TGTGCCAGCACCCGTCCCGGGGGTACAGATACGCAGTATTTT. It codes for CASTRPGGTDTQYF.

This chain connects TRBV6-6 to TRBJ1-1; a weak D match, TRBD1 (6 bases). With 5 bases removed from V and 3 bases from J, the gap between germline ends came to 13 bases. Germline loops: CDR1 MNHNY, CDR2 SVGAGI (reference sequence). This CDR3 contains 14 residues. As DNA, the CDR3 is TGTGCCAGCAGTGCGCCCGGACAGTACACTGAAGCTTTCTTT. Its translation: CASSAPGQYTEAFF.

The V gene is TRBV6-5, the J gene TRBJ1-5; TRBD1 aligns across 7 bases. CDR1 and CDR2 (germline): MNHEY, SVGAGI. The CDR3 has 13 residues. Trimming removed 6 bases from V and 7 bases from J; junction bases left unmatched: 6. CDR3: CASSEARGQPQHF. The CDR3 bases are TGTGCCAGCAGCGAAGCCAGGGGGCAGCCCCAGCATTTT.

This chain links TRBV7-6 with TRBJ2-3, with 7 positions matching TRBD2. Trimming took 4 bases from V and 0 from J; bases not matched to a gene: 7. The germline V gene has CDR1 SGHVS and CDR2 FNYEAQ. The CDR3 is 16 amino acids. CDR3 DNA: TGTGCCAGCAGCTCCCGCCGGCGGGGGAGCACAGATACGCAGTATTTT. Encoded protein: CASSSRRRGSTDTQYF.

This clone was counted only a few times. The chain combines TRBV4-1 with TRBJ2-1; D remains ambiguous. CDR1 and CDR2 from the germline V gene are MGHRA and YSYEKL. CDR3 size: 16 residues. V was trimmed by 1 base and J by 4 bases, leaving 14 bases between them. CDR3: CASSQVDLIVYNEQFF. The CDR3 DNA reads TGCGCCAGCAGCCAAGTTGACTTGATAGTTTACAATGAGCAGTTCTTC.

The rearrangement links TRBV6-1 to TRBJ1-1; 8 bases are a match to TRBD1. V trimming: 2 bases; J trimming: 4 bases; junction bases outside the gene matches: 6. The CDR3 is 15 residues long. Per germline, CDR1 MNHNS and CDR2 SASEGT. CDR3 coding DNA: TGTGCCAGCAGTGAACCCGGACAGGGTCGCACTGAAGCTTTCTTT. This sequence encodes CASSEPGQGRTEAFF.